This passage covers 28 T cell receptor beta chains from one sample sequenced in a study of blood T cells in healthy people across ages. A second PCR of 7 to 11 cycles used a sample-barcoded 5' primer and a J-beta primer mix. One entry per CDR3 protein results from TCRdb running MiXCR on the 5' RACE reads. This sample has roughly 700,000 distinct CDR3 sequences, with roughly 50% found just once. Sequencing was performed on blood. The receptors here all came from a woman in her fifties or sixties in good health.

The rearrangement links TRBV12-5 to TRBJ2-5; the match to TRBD1 covers 8 bases. Germline CDR1 and CDR2: LGHNT and FRNRAP. Trimming cost V 1 base and J 1 base; bases outside gene matches: 2. There are 15 residues in the CDR3. This CDR3 reads CASGLGTGPQETQYF. The CDR3 DNA follows: TGTGCTAGTGGTTTGGGGACAGGGCCCCAAGAGACCCAGTACTTC. Full variable domain (remainder filled in from reference TRBV12-5 and TRBJ2-5): DARVTQTPRHKVTEMGQEVTMRCQPILGHNTVFWYRQTMMQGLELLAYFRNRAPLDDSGMPKDRFSAEMPDATLATLKIQPSEPRDSAVYFCASGLGTGPQETQYFGPGTRLLVL.

The rearrangement links TRBV24-1 to TRBJ2-1; D not resolved. The better agreement between TRBJ2-7 and the DNA end casts doubt on the J call. The CDR3 contains 14 residues. CDR1 is KGHDR, CDR2 SFDVKD, per germline. CDR3 sequence: CATSDLGSYNEQYF. CDR3 DNA sequence: TGTGCCACCAGTGATTTGGGATCCTACAATGAGCAGTACTTC.

V usage is TRBV28 and J usage is TRBJ2-7; perhaps TRBD2 as D (6 bases). This CDR3 comprises 16 residues. The V end lost 3 bases, the J end lost 1 base, and 16 bases lay between the germline ends. In germline, CDR1 is MDHEN, CDR2 SYDVKM. The CDR3 here is CASSFLLAGRSYEQYF. In nucleotides, the CDR3 is TGTGCCAGCAGTTTTCTTCTGGCAGGGAGGTCCTACGAGCAGTACTTC.

The V and J genes are TRBV25-1 and TRBJ1-2; no reliable D call. The V gene lost 11 bases and the J gene lost 3 bases, with 19 bases spanning the gap. The CDR3 is made up of 14 amino acids. Germline V CDR1 and CDR2: MGHDK, SYGVNS. DNA for the CDR3: TGTGCCGCCCGGGAGGGCGGGGTGGACTATGGCTACACCTTC. Protein product: CAAREGGVDYGYTF.

Comments on this clonotype: A much more abundant neighbour one base away suggests this may be a read error. The chain joins TRBV29-1 to TRBJ2-5; tentative D call: TRBD1 (5 bases). The germline V gene encodes CDR1 SQVTM and CDR2 ANQGSEA. The CDR3 has 12 amino acids. CDR3 sequence: CNVAPTAETQYF. Here the CDR3 DNA reads TGCAACGTTGCACCGACAGCGGAGACCCAGTACTTC.

The chain is built from TRBV20-1 and TRBJ1-2, with D possibly being TRBD1 (5 bases). The CDR3 sequence is 14 residues long. Germline CDR1 is DFQATT and CDR2 is SNEGSKA (reference sequence). The ends were cut back, 0 bases at V and 6 bases at J, with 14 bases in the middle. The CDR3 DNA reads TGCAGTGCTAGAGATGGGTTGGGGGGTCATGGCTACACCTTC. Protein sequence: CSARDGLGGHGYTF.

The chain joins TRBV6-6 to TRBJ2-1; D is ambiguous. V was pared by 6 bases and J by 7 bases, with 13 bases between. From germline, CDR1 is MNHNY and CDR2 SVGAGI (reference sequence). The CDR3 has 13 residues. The DNA of the CDR3 is TGTGCCAGCAGAACCCGATGGGTTAATGAGCAGTTCTTC. Encoded protein: CASRTRWVNEQFF.

This clonotype was picked up a small number of times. The gene calls are TRBV5-1 and TRBJ2-3; 8 bases map to TRBD2. From germline, CDR1 is SGHRS and CDR2 YFSETQ. Losses at the gene ends were 0 bases for V and 5 bases for J; bases not matched to a gene: 11. The CDR3 is 17 residues long. The CDR3 is CASSLGGLAINGDTQYF. The CDR3, as DNA: TGCGCCAGCAGCTTGGGAGGACTAGCAATCAACGGAGATACGCAGTATTTT.

The chain has TRBV4-3 and TRBJ2-7; TRBD2 agrees at 11 bases. The V gene end was trimmed by 1 base and the J gene end by 4 bases; junction bases not matched to a gene: 18. This CDR3 is built from 20 residues. The germline V gene has CDR1 LGHNA and CDR2 YSLEER. CDR3: CASSQVISLAGATREYEQYF. CDR3 nucleotides: TGCGCCAGCAGCCAAGTTATCTCACTAGCGGGAGCAACGCGAGAGTACGAGCAGTACTTC.

This clonotype was seen a few times. The chain recombines TRBV7-2 with TRBJ2-5; TRBD1 agrees at 7 bases. This CDR3 contains 14 residues. The germline CDR1 and CDR2 sequences are SGHTA and FQGNSA. The V segment lost 6 bases and the J segment 4 bases; nucleotides outside the gene matches: 8. As DNA, the CDR3 is TGTGCCAGCAGATATACAGGGGTGGGAGAGACCCAGTACTTC. It codes for CASRYTGVGETQYF.

J is TRBJ1-1 and V is TRBV5-1, with unresolved D. The germline CDR1 and CDR2 sequences are SGHRS and YFSETQ. Trimming pared 3 bases from V and 1 base from J, leaving 10 bases between. CDR3 length: 14 residues. CDR3 residues: CASSSFHGNTEAFF. CDR3 DNA sequence: TGCGCCAGCAGCTCCTTTCACGGGAACACTGAAGCTTTCTTT.

This chain uses TRBV5-1 with TRBJ2-5; D might be TRBD1 (6 bases). The end of the DNA aligns better with TRBJ2-7, so the J call may be wrong. Germline CDR1 is SGHRS and CDR2 is YFSETQ. This CDR3 comprises 16 residues. CDR3 loop: CASSLRSGAMDYEQYF. CDR3 in DNA: TGCGCCAGCAGCTTGCGGTCAGGGGCCATGGACTACGAGCAGTACTTC.

The chain carries TRBV5-6 and TRBJ1-2; maybe TRBD1 (5 bases). The CDR3 loop spans 15 amino acids. CDR1 is SGHDT and CDR2 is YYEEEE in the germline V gene. The germline V and J ends were trimmed by 2 bases and 9 bases, with 20 bases remaining between them. The CDR3 DNA sequence: TGTGCCAGCAGCTTTCAGGGTTCCCCCCTTTATCGCTACACCTTC. As protein: CASSFQGSPLYRYTF.

In its sample, this clonotype was seen a few times. The rearrangement joins TRBV3-1 to TRBJ2-2; the D is unclear. The CDR3 is 13 residues long. Trimming stripped 2 bases from V and 5 bases from J, with 6 bases between. Per germline, CDR1 LGHDT and CDR2 YNNKEL (reference sequence). CDR3 sequence reads: CASSQRTTGELFF. The CDR3 coding sequence is TGTGCCAGCAGCCAAAGAACTACCGGGGAGCTGTTTTTT.

The V call is TRBV11-2, the J call TRBJ2-5, with TRBD1 identical over 7 bases. The germline V gene encodes CDR1 SGHAT and CDR2 FQNNGV. The CDR3 has 14 amino acids. With 5 bases clipped from V and 11 bases from J, the junction kept 14 bases outside the gene matches. The CDR3 loop is CASSIRDSGLQQYF. DNA for the CDR3: TGTGCCAGCAGCATCCGGGACAGCGGTTTGCAGCAGTACTTC.

The chain links TRBV5-1 to TRBJ2-7, with 8 positions matching TRBD1. CDR1 is SGHRS, CDR2 YFSETQ, per germline. V trimming: 8 bases; J trimming: 0 bases; junction bases outside the gene matches: 10. The CDR3 is 15 amino acids. The CDR3: CASTLLTGGSYEQYF. The CDR3 region has the DNA TGCGCCAGTACCCTCCTCACAGGGGGCTCCTACGAGCAGTACTTC.

DNA for the CDR3: TGTGCCAGCAGTCGGGGGACTAGCGAGTACGAGCAGTACTTC. It specifies CASSRGTSEYEQYF. The V and J genes are TRBV3-1 and TRBJ2-7; 10 bases are shared with TRBD2. CDR3 length: 14 amino acids. Looked up from germline, CDR1 is LGHDT and CDR2 is YNNKEL (reference sequence). V lost 6 bases to trimming and J lost 4 bases; unmatched junction nucleotides: 6.

Only a few counts were recorded for this clonotype. The chain is built from TRBV12-3 or TRBV12-4 and TRBJ2-4; either TRBD1 or TRBD2 may supply D (5 bases each). V shed 6 bases and J shed 7 bases, with 16 bases lying between them. The CDR3 runs to 14 residues. CDR3 in amino acids: CASRPGTASNIQYF. CDR3 in DNA: TGTGCCAGCAGGCCCGGGACGGCGTCCAACATTCAGTACTTC.

In its sample, this clonotype was seen a few times. J is TRBJ2-1 and V is TRBV14; D is unclear. From germline, CDR1 is SGHDN and CDR2 FVKESK. This CDR3 is 15 amino acids long. V lost 1 base to trimming and J lost 2 bases, with 9 bases between them. CDR3 DNA sequence: TGTGCCAGCAGCCAAGGAGCCGCTACCTACAATGAGCAGTTCTTC. Translating it yields CASSQGAATYNEQFF.

This clonotype showed up just a few times. The gene calls are TRBV3-1 and TRBJ2-5; D is possibly TRBD1 (6 bases). Trimming took 3 bases from V and 4 from J, leaving 15 bases between them. Germline V gene data show CDR1 as LGHDT and CDR2 as YNNKEL (reference sequence). The CDR3 runs to 15 residues. The CDR3 DNA follows: TGTGCCAGCAGCCAGGGTCAGGGGAGTGGAGAGACCCAGTACTTC. Encoded protein: CASSQGQGSGETQYF.

V gene TRBV9 combines with J gene TRBJ2-3; TRBD2 is a possible D gene (5 bases). The CDR3 consists of 13 residues. CDR1 SGDLS and CDR2 YYNGEE come from the germline V gene. V gave up 4 bases and J gave up 7 bases, with 13 bases separating them. CDR3 in DNA: TGTGCCAGCAGCCTGGACTCTCGAAATACGCAGTATTTT. Protein: CASSLDSRNTQYF. Looking up the rest from reference TRBV9 and TRBJ2-3 gives the full variable domain: DSGVTQTPKHLITATGQRVTLRCSPRSGDLSVYWYQQSLDQGLQFLIQYYNGEERAKGNILERFSAQQFPDLHSELNLSSLELGDSALYFCASSLDSRNTQYFGPGTRLTVL.

The gene calls are TRBV4-3 and TRBJ2-1, with D perhaps assigned TRBD1 or TRBD2 (5 bases each). This CDR3 is built from 17 residues. Deletions cut 0 bases from V and 7 bases from J, with 19 bases between. Germline CDR1 and CDR2: LGHNA and YSLEER. The CDR3 loop is CASSQDLIGTTINEQFF. CDR3 DNA sequence: TGCGCCAGCAGCCAAGATCTTATAGGGACGACCATTAATGAGCAGTTCTTC.

Concerning this clonotype itself: One end of the junction varies from germline; a read error may be responsible. The chain uses TRBV12-3 or TRBV12-4 and TRBJ2-7, with a possible D match to TRBD1 (6 bases). This CDR3 comprises 15 residues. The CDR3 DNA reads TGTGCCAGCGGTTTCCCCACAGGGAGCTCCTACGAGCAGTACTTC. It is translated as CASGFPTGSSYEQYF.

The rearrangement links TRBV4-3 to TRBJ1-2, with D uncertain. The CDR3 extends over 19 amino acids. Trimming removed 0 bases from V and 0 bases from J, with 20 bases in between. Germline CDR1 reads LGHNA; CDR2 reads YSLEER. The CDR3 sequence is CASSQERPLGPLANYGYTF. For the CDR3, the DNA is TGCGCCAGCAGCCAAGAGCGACCTCTTGGACCGTTAGCTAACTATGGCTACACCTTC.

Of note for this clonotype: This may arise from a read error, as a much more abundant clone is one base away. The chain links TRBV7-2 to TRBJ2-5; 7 bases map to TRBD2. The V gene's germline CDR1 is SGHTA and CDR2 FQGNSA. This CDR3 has 13 residues. Trimming cost V 5 bases and J 11 bases; bases outside gene matches: 11. Here the CDR3 DNA reads TGTGCCAGCAGCGTAGACAGATCGCGGGAGCAGTACTTC. Encoded protein: CASSVDRSREQYF.

This chain uses TRBV18 with TRBJ2-1; 12 nucleotides agree with TRBD2. Germline lookup yields CDR1 KGHSH and CDR2 LQKENI. The CDR3 length is 16 residues. Trimming at V came to 3 bases and at J to 3 bases, leaving 3 bases not matched to a gene. For the CDR3, the DNA is TGTGCCAGCTCACCTTCTAGCGGGGGGGGCTACAATGAGCAGTTCTTC. Its protein is CASSPSSGGGYNEQFF.

This clonotype was counted between two and nine times. This chain uses TRBV2 with TRBJ2-1; TRBD1 might be the D (5 bases). This CDR3 spans 12 amino acids. Trimming took 6 bases from V and 3 from J, leaving 6 bases between them. Germline V gene sequence: CDR1 SNHLY, CDR2 FYNNEI. The CDR3 region is CASRQDYNEQFF. The CDR3 DNA sequence: TGTGCCAGCAGACAGGACTACAATGAGCAGTTCTTC.

This clonotype was observed a handful of times. The V call is TRBV12-3 or TRBV12-4, the J call TRBJ1-2, with TRBD1 matching 9 bases. After removal of 2 bases from V and 5 bases from J, the junction contained 6 bases not matched to a gene. CDR3 length: 15 residues. Here the CDR3 reads CASSLSGQGIYGYTF. DNA for the CDR3: TGTGCCAGCAGTTTAAGCGGACAGGGGATTTATGGCTACACCTTC.